Listed here is a single T cell receptor (beta chain). What it binds is not known. The data were taken from a study of early T cells in non-severe SARS-CoV-2 infection. Study details: The authors sequenced bulk RNA from unsorted whole blood, leaving chains unpaired. Study-wide results and caveats: Reliance on VDJdb matching favored anti-spike CD8 responses; private and CD4 specificities were missed.

Losses at the gene ends were 0 bases for V and 2 bases for J; bases not matched to a gene: 5. The length of the CDR3 is 16 residues. Germline assignment: CDR1 LGHDT and CDR2 YNNKEL (reference sequence). Unique molecular identifier tags were affixed to discrete cDNA molecules. TCRdb re-derived calls from the 5' RACE reads in MiXCR, one entry per CDR3 protein. The data contain roughly 90,000 distinct CDR3 sequences, around an eighth of them singletons. The V gene is TRBV3-1, the J gene TRBJ2-3; TRBD2 matches 7 bases. Sequenced material: whole blood. The sequence came from an adult who was a healthcare worker with PCR-confirmed SARS-CoV-2 infection or an uninfected control (not recorded which). CDR3 DNA: TGTGCCAGCAGCCAAGACCCTAGCGGCTTCACAGATACGCAGTATTTT. Its translation: CASSQDPSGFTDTQYF.